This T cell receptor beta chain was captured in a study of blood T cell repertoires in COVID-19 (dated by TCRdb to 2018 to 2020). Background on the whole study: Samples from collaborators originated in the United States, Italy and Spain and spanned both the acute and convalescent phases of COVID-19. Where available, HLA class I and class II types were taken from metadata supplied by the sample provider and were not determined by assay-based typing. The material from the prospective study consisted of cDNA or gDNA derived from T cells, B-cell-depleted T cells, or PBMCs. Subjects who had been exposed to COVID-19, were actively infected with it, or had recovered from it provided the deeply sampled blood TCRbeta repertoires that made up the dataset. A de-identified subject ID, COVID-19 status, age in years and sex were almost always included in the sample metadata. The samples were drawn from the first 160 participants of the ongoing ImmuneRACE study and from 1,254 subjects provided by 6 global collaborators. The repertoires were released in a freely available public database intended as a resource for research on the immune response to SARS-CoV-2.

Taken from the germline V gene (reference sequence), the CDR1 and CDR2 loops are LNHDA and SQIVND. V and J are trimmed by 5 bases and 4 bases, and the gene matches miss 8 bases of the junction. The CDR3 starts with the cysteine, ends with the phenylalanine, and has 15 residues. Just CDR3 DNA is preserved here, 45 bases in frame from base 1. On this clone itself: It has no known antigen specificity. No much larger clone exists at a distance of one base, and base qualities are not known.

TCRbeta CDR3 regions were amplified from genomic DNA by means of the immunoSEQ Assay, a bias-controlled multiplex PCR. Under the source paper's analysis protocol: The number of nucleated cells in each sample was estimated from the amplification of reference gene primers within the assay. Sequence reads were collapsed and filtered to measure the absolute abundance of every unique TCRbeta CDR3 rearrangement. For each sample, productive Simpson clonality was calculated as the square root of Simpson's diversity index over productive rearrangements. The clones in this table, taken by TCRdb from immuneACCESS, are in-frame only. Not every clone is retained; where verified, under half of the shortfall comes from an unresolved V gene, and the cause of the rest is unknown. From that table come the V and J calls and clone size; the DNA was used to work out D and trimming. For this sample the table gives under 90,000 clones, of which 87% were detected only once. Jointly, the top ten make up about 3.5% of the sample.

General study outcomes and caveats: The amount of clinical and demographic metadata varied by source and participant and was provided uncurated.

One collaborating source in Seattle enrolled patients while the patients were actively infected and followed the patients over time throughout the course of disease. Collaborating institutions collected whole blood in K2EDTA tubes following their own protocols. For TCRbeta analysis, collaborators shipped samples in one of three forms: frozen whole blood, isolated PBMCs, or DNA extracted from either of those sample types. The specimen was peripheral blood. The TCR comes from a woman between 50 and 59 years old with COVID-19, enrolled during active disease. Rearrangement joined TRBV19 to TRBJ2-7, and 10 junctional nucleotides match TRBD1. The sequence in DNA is TGTGCCAGTAGTCCCGACCGGGACAGGGGTTACGAGCAGTACTTC. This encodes CASSPDRDRGYEQYF.